The rows below give T cell receptor beta chains drawn from one sample of a study of cytomegalovirus exposure and HLA in healthy donors. Produced via immunoSEQ multiplex PCR; TCRdb's table is partial and in-frame only. Of about 210,000 clones in the sample, more than 70% were seen once. Source material: PBMCs. Receptors were obtained from a boy aged 5 to 17 in good health and CMV-seronegative. Both conserved end residues are part of each CDR3. Fields, in order: V gene, clone size, J gene, D gene, CDR3 DNA, CDR3 protein. D genes are given only for firm matches. Clone size is stated in some rows and not others, as once, few, many or a class when expanded.

TRBV11-3,few,TRBJ2-7,TRBD1,TGTGCCAGCAGTTCAAGACAGGGGGCACGGTACGAGCAGTACTTC,CASSSRQGARYEQYF
TRBV11-3,.,TRBJ1-2,TRBD1,TGTGCCAGCAGCTTTACAGTAGGACAGGCGACTGGCTACACCTTC,CASSFTVGQATGYTF
TRBV27,.,TRBJ2-3,TRBD2,TGTGCCAGCAGTTTTCAGCGGGAGCCGCATACGCAGTATTTT,CASSFQREPHTQYF
TRBV11-3,few,TRBJ2-5,TRBD2,TGTGCCAGCACAGCTTCCGTTAGCGGGACTGAGACCCAGTACTTC,CASTASVSGTETQYF
TRBV6-1,.,TRBJ1-1,.,TGTGCCAGCAGTGAAGTATTGATCGGGCTAGGGGGCACTGAAGCTTTCTTT,CASSEVLIGLGGTEAFF
TRBV10-3,once,TRBJ2-3,TRBD2,TGTGCCATCAGCTTAGCGGGGTCTAGCACAGATACGCAGTATTTT,CAISLAGSSTDTQYF
TRBV7-3,.,TRBJ2-1,.,TGTGCCAGCAGCTTATTTACTCGGGCGGGCAATGAGCAGTTCTTC,CASSLFTRAGNEQFF
TRBV10-2,few,TRBJ2-7,TRBD2,TGCGCCAGCAGCCCTAGCGGACCCTCTGGAGAGCAGTACTTC,CASSPSGPSGEQYF
TRBV27,.,TRBJ1-1,TRBD1,TGTGCCAGCAAGAAGGGGGCAGGGAGCACTGAAGCTTTCTTT,CASKKGAGSTEAFF
TRBV6-6,.,TRBJ2-1,.,TGTGCCAGCAATATAGCCAATGAGCAGTTCTTC,CASNIANEQFF
TRBV21-1,few,TRBJ2-7,.,TGTGCCAGCAGCGATATATGTCCGGACAGGTACGCCTACGAGCAGTACTTC,CASSDICPDRYAYEQYF
TRBV5-1,.,TRBJ1-2,.,TGCGCCAGCAGCTTGGGGGAGGGTACGACCTATGGCTACACCTTC,CASSLGEGTTYGYTF
TRBV7-6,once,TRBJ2-2,.,TGTGCCAGCAGCTTCCAGGTATCAACCGGGGAGCTGTTTTTT,CASSFQVSTGELFF
TRBV15,.,TRBJ2-1,TRBD2,TGTGCCACCAGCAGAGTACTAGCGGGACTTCTTTACAATGAGCAGTTCTTC,CATSRVLAGLLYNEQFF
TRBV7-9,.,TRBJ2-7,.,TGTGCCAGCCGAGGGTACTCCGCCTACGAGCAGTACTTC,CASRGYSAYEQYF
TRBV5-8,.,TRBJ2-5,.,TGTGCCAGCAGCTCACCTCCCCGGGACAAAGCGTACCAAGAGACCCAGTACTTC,CASSSPPRDKAYQETQYF
TRBV5-4,.,TRBJ1-1,.,TGTGCCAGCAGCTTTTCGTACACTGAAGCTTTCTTT,CASSFSYTEAFF
TRBV9,few,TRBJ2-7,TRBD2,TGTGCCAGCAGCGTACGAGCGGGGGAGTCCTACGAGCAGTACTTC,CASSVRAGESYEQYF
TRBV5-6,.,TRBJ2-7,.,TGTGCCAGCAGCATCGGGAGTCGGGACGAGCAGTACTTC,CASSIGSRDEQYF
TRBV27,.,TRBJ2-7,TRBD1,TGTGCCAGCAGTTTTGTACAGGGGGCCTACGAGCAGTACTTC,CASSFVQGAYEQYF
TRBV9,few,TRBJ1-2,TRBD1,TGTGCCAGCAGCGTAGAGGTATTGGGCGGACAGGGCTATGGCTACACCTTC,CASSVEVLGGQGYGYTF
TRBV4-2,.,TRBJ1-4,TRBD1,TGTGCCAGCAGCCAAGATCCTACCGGGACAGGCAATGAAAAACTGTTTTTT,CASSQDPTGTGNEKLFF
TRBV30,.,TRBJ1-6,TRBD1,TGTGCCTGGAGCCAAAATCTTTCCGGGACAGGGGCTTCACCCCTCCACTTT,CAWSQNLSGTGASPLHF
TRBV9,.,TRBJ2-7,.,TGTGCCAGCAGCCCGGGGACTTCCTACGAGCAGTACTTC,CASSPGTSYEQYF
TRBV7-9,once,TRBJ2-5,.,TGTGCCAGCAGCCCCGCAGGGTTCCCAGAGACCCAGTACTTC,CASSPAGFPETQYF
TRBV10-2,.,TRBJ2-7,.,TGCGCCAGCAGTGCGGCAGGGTGGTACGAGCAGTACTTC,CASSAAGWYEQYF
TRBV11-2,.,TRBJ2-7,.,TGTGCCAGCAGCTTCCGAGGAGCGGGTCCCTCCTACGAGCAGTACTTC,CASSFRGAGPSYEQYF
TRBV10-3,.,TRBJ1-3,.,TGTGCCATCATGGCCGTGGGCAGGGGACCTCTGAGCTCTGGAAACACCATATATTTT,CAIMAVGRGPLSSGNTIYF
TRBV11-2,.,TRBJ2-7,TRBD2,TGTGCCAGCAGCCCTGGGCGGGGGGGGAGCGAGCAGTACTTC,CASSPGRGGSEQYF
TRBV25-1,few,TRBJ2-7,.,TGTGCCAGCAGTTACCAGGGCGGCTCCTACGAGCAGTACTTC,CASSYQGGSYEQYF
TRBV7-8,.,TRBJ1-3,TRBD1,TGTGCCAGCAGCACAACAGGGGCTGGAAACACCATATATTTT,CASSTTGAGNTIYF
TRBV13,.,TRBJ2-1,TRBD2,TGTGCCAGCAGTAGCGGGGGATACAAAACCACAAAAAACAATGAGCAGTTCTTC,CASSSGGYKTTKNNEQFF
TRBV4-2,.,TRBJ2-7,TRBD2,TGTGCCAGCAGCCAAGTCGCAGCGGGGAGCTCCTACGAGCAGTACTTC,CASSQVAAGSSYEQYF